This entry lists 32 T cell receptor beta chains sequenced from one sample in a study of blood T cell repertoires in COVID-19. Assay used: immunoSEQ multiplex PCR; TCRdb lists only in-frame clones, some missing. The profile shows 120,000 to 150,000 clones, 85% to 90% of them singletons. Material: peripheral blood. All receptors derive from a woman between 45 and 65 years old with active or convalescent COVID-19.

The chain has TRBV24-1 and TRBJ1-1, with 7 bases that match TRBD1. Germline V CDR1 and CDR2: KGHDR, SFDVKD. The J segment lost 1 base and the V segment lost 2 bases, leaving 3 bases of the junction unmatched. This CDR3 has 15 residues. CDR3 sequence: CATSDSAGGNTEAFF. CDR3 in DNA: TGTGCCACCAGTGATTCAGCAGGGGGGAACACTGAAGCTTTCTTT.

V and J are TRBV28 and TRBJ1-4; 9 bases map to TRBD1. This CDR3 region has 17 residues. Germline V lookup: CDR1 MDHEN, CDR2 SYDVKM. V was clipped by 5 bases and J by 0 bases; unmatched bases: 7. The DNA of the CDR3 is TGTGCCAGCAGTCTAGGGACAGGGACCACAACTAATGAAAAACTGTTTTTT. It codes for CASSLGTGTTTNEKLFF. Based on the CDR3 plus reference TRBV28 and TRBJ1-4, the full variable domain is DVKVTQSSRYLVKRTGEKVFLECVQDMDHENMFWYRQDPGLGLRLIYFSYDVKMKEKGDIPEGYSVSREKKERFSLILESASTNQTSMYLCASSLGTGTTTNEKLFFGSGTQLSVL.

The CDR3 spells CATSDRQENYEQYF. The CDR3 nucleotides read TGTGCCACCAGTGATAGACAGGAAAACTACGAGCAGTACTTC. The V call is TRBV24-1, the J call TRBJ2-7, with a weak D call TRBD1 (6 bases). CDR1 and CDR2 (germline): KGHDR, SFDVKD. The CDR3 has 14 amino acids. V lost 3 bases to trimming and J lost 3 bases, with 11 bases between them.

The rearrangement links TRBV7-8 to TRBJ1-1; 8 bases line up with TRBD1. The CDR3 runs 14 residues. CDR1 and CDR2 from the germline V gene are SGHVS and FQNEAQ. J gave up 4 bases and V 1 base, and 2 bases lay outside the gene matches. The DNA for the CDR3 is TGTGCCAGCAGCTTAGGACAGGGGAGCACTGAAGCTTTCTTT. It codes for CASSLGQGSTEAFF.

The V call is TRBV5-4, the J call TRBJ1-3; a possible D gene is TRBD1 (5 bases). The germline V gene has CDR1 SGHNT and CDR2 YYREEE (reference sequence). This CDR3 contains 14 residues. The germline V and J ends were trimmed by 2 bases and 7 bases, with 13 bases remaining between them. CDR3 nucleotide sequence: TGTGCCAGCAGCTTCCCAGGGTCGGTGAACACCATATATTTT. This encodes CASSFPGSVNTIYF. The complete variable domain, with remaining parts taken from reference TRBV5-4 and TRBJ1-3, reads ETGVTQSPTHLIKTRGQQVTLRCSSQSGHNTVSWYQQALGQGPQFIFQYYREEENGRGNFPPRFSGLQFPNYSSELNVNALELDDSALYLCASSFPGSVNTIYFGEGSWLTVV.

V usage is TRBV4-1 and J usage is TRBJ1-1; no reliable D call. V was pared by 0 bases and J by 1 base, with 6 bases between. Looked up from germline, CDR1 is MGHRA and CDR2 is YSYEKL. This CDR3 is 14 amino acids long. The CDR3, as DNA: TGCGCCAGCAGCCAAGATCTAGGGAACACTGAAGCTTTCTTT. Translating it yields CASSQDLGNTEAFF.

The J gene is TRBJ1-4, the V gene TRBV5-5; no definite D call. Germline CDR1 reads SGHKS; CDR2 reads YYEKEE (reference sequence). The V end was cut by 4 bases, the J end by 4 bases, with 11 bases between. The CDR3 extends over 14 amino acids. CDR3 nucleotide sequence: TGTGCCAGCAGCCACCCGGGGATTAATGAAAAACTGTTTTTT. This gives the protein CASSHPGINEKLFF.

V is TRBV28 and J is TRBJ2-1; 8 positions match TRBD2. From germline, CDR1 is MDHEN and CDR2 SYDVKM. V gave up 1 base and J gave up 5 bases; unmatched junction bases: 10. The CDR3 runs 17 residues. This chain's CDR3 is CASSLFRSGRSNNEQFF. The CDR3, as DNA: TGTGCCAGCAGTTTATTTAGGAGCGGGAGAAGCAACAATGAGCAGTTCTTC.

About this clone: At one of its ends the junction is not consistent with the germline gene, which may arise from a read error. The chain couples TRBV7-7 to TRBJ1-2, with D possibly matching TRBD1 (6 bases). Germline CDR1 SSHAT, CDR2 FNYEAQ (reference sequence). There are 12 residues in the CDR3. CDR3 DNA: TGTGCTAGCAGTTTGCAGGGGTGTGGCTACACCTTC. This encodes CASSLQGCGYTF.

This clone has only one observation. The chain joins TRBV18 to TRBJ2-7; D not resolved. Germline V gene sequence: CDR1 KGHSH, CDR2 LQKENI. The V and J ends lost 5 bases and 3 bases respectively, with 8 bases between them. CDR3 size: 12 residues. The CDR3 sequence is CASSSSLYEQYF. The CDR3 DNA reads TGTGCCAGCTCATCGTCCCTCTACGAGCAGTACTTC. Full variable domain (outside the CDR3, taken from reference TRBV18 and TRBJ2-7): NAGVMQNPRHLVRRRGQEARLRCSPMKGHSHVYWYRQLPEEGLKFMVYLQKENIIDESGMPKERFSAEFPKEGPSILRIQQVVRGDSAAYFCASSSSLYEQYFGPGTRLTVT.

The rearrangement uses TRBV6-6 and TRBJ1-4; TRBD1 aligns across 10 bases. The CDR3 runs 14 residues. V was pared by 5 bases and J by 8 bases, with 5 bases of the junction left unmatched. CDR1 and CDR2 (germline): MNHNY, SVGAGI (reference sequence). This chain's CDR3 is CASSRPGQGEKLFF. The CDR3 region has the DNA TGTGCCAGCAGTCGCCCGGGACAGGGGGAAAAACTGTTTTTT.

The chain couples TRBV5-1 to TRBJ2-7, with TRBD1 identical over 9 bases. V was clipped by 0 bases and J by 5 bases; unmatched bases: 3. This CDR3 is built from 14 residues. CDR1 is SGHRS, CDR2 YFSETQ, per germline. The CDR3 DNA is TGCGCCAGCAGCTTGGTGCGGACAGGGGACGAGCAGTACTTC. It is translated as CASSLVRTGDEQYF.

The rearrangement uses TRBV10-3 and TRBJ1-2; 7 nucleotides match TRBD1. V lost 2 bases, J lost 4 bases, and 1 base stayed unmatched. The CDR3 is 13 amino acids. Germline CDR1 and CDR2: ENHRY and SYGVKD. CDR3 bases: TGTGCCATCAGTGAGGGACAGGTCTATGGCTACACCTTC. As protein: CAISEGQVYGYTF.

J is TRBJ2-1 and V is TRBV30; a possible D gene is TRBD2 (5 bases). Per the germline V gene, CDR1 is GTSNPN and CDR2 is SVGIG (reference sequence). Trimming pared 4 bases from V and 0 bases from J, leaving 22 bases between. This CDR3 region has 18 residues. CDR3 in amino acids: CAWTQAGESLSSYNEQFF. The CDR3 coding sequence is TGTGCCTGGACGCAAGCCGGGGAAAGTCTATCCTCCTACAATGAGCAGTTCTTC.

The chain has TRBV6-5 and TRBJ2-2; 8 positions agree with TRBD2. This CDR3 contains 14 residues. Germline V gene sequence: CDR1 MNHEY, CDR2 SVGAGI. V was pared by 5 bases and J by 6 bases, with 5 bases of the junction left unmatched. This CDR3 is CASSLIGGAGELFF. CDR3 bases: TGTGCCAGCAGTCTTATCGGGGGGGCCGGGGAGCTGTTTTTT.

The chain has TRBV2 and TRBJ1-5; D is uncertain. The V end was cut by 7 bases, the J end by 0 bases, with 13 bases between. Germline CDR1 and CDR2: SNHLY and FYNNEI. This CDR3 contains 15 residues. CDR3 coding DNA: TGTGCCAGCACCGAAACAGAGTTTAGCAATCAGCCCCAGCATTTT. Protein product: CASTETEFSNQPQHF.

The chain recombines TRBV2 with TRBJ2-3; 11 bases map to TRBD2. The V gene end was trimmed by 2 bases and the J gene end by 2 bases; junction bases not matched to a gene: 9. The CDR3 extends over 18 amino acids. Germline CDR1 and CDR2: SNHLY and FYNNEI. CDR3 amino acids: CASSERRASGGPTDTQYF. The CDR3 region has the DNA TGTGCCAGCAGTGAAAGGAGGGCTAGCGGGGGGCCCACAGATACGCAGTATTTT.

This clone was found a few times. The J gene is TRBJ1-2, the V gene TRBV2; no definite D call. CDR1 is SNHLY, CDR2 FYNNEI, per germline. V shed 7 bases and J shed 0 bases, with 12 bases lying between them. CDR3 length equals 14 residues. The CDR3 is CASTRELANYGYTF. In nucleotides, the CDR3 is TGTGCCAGCACGAGGGAACTAGCTAACTATGGCTACACCTTC.

This clone was counted only a few times. The chain has TRBV7-3 and TRBJ2-7, with D tentatively TRBD1 (6 bases). V was trimmed by 5 bases and J by 4 bases, leaving 21 bases between them. Germline CDR1 and CDR2: SGHTA and FQGTGA. The CDR3 runs 16 residues. The CDR3 is CASSPLSGSGVYEQYF. CDR3 sequence (DNA): TGTGCCAGCAGCCCTTTATCAGGGTCAGGGGTTTACGAGCAGTACTTC.

This clone was seen only a few times. This rearrangement joins TRBV28 to TRBJ1-5; D uncertain. The CDR3 spans 15 residues. CDR1 and CDR2 (germline): MDHEN, SYDVKM. V was clipped by 7 bases and J by 3 bases, with 16 bases between them. CDR3 nucleotides: TGTGCCAGCAACCGCTTGCGGCAAAACAATCAGCCCCAGCATTTT. It yields the protein CASNRLRQNNQPQHF.

This chain uses TRBV24-1 with TRBJ2-3; 13 bases map to TRBD2. This CDR3 has 17 amino acids. The V gene end was trimmed by 3 bases and the J gene end by 8 bases; junction bases not matched to a gene: 10. Germline V gene sequence: CDR1 KGHDR, CDR2 SFDVKD. The CDR3 protein is CATSDATSGGSMATQYF. CDR3 in DNA: TGTGCCACCAGTGATGCGACTAGCGGGGGGTCTATGGCTACGCAGTATTTT.

This clone was detected once. The chain links TRBV28 to TRBJ2-4; D possibly corresponds to TRBD1 (5 bases). In germline, CDR1 is MDHEN, CDR2 SYDVKM. The CDR3 loop spans 17 amino acids. Trimming left V 1 base short and J 2 bases short, with 15 bases between. The CDR3 DNA sequence: TGTGCCAGCAGTTTATACGCCCCAGGGCCTACCAAAAACATTCAGTACTTC. It specifies CASSLYAPGPTKNIQYF.

The chain uses TRBV7-2 and TRBJ2-2, with 11 positions matching TRBD2. Germline lookup yields CDR1 SGHTA and CDR2 FQGNSA. Losses at the gene ends were 5 bases for V and 1 base for J; bases not matched to a gene: 3. CDR3 length equals 16 residues. The CDR3 loop reads CASSPGLAVNTGELFF. In DNA, the CDR3 is TGTGCCAGCAGCCCGGGACTAGCGGTGAACACCGGGGAGCTGTTTTTT.

The CDR3 sequence: CASTQNTGGFGYTF. CDR3 DNA: TGTGCCAGCACCCAGAATACAGGGGGCTTTGGCTACACCTTC. The genes are TRBV4-2 and TRBJ1-2; the match to TRBD1 covers 9 bases. In germline, CDR1 is LGHNA, CDR2 YNFKEQ. The CDR3 runs 14 residues. Unmatched junction bases numbered 10, after V lost 7 bases and J lost 7 bases.

The chain recombines TRBV6-2 or TRBV6-3 with TRBJ1-2, with 8 bases aligning to TRBD1. The CDR3 is 14 amino acids. Germline values: CDR1 MNHEY, CDR2 SVGEGT. The V and J ends lost 2 bases and 8 bases, in that order; junction bases with no gene match: 7. The CDR3 loop reads CASSYDRGESGYTF. The CDR3, as DNA: TGTGCCAGCAGTTACGACAGGGGAGAAAGCGGCTACACCTTC.

This clone was picked up one time. The chain links TRBV9 to TRBJ2-1, with 9 positions matching TRBD2. Germline V gives CDR1 SGDLS, CDR2 YYNGEE. The CDR3 totals 16 residues. V shed 1 base and J 4 bases; nucleotides not matched to a gene: 6. The CDR3 DNA reads TGTGCCAGCAGCGTACTCGCGGGGGGGCCTTACAATGAGCAGTTCTTC. It translates to CASSVLAGGPYNEQFF.

The chain recombines TRBV7-2 with TRBJ1-1, with 7 nucleotides matching TRBD1. V shed 0 bases, J shed 1 base, and the junction held 2 bases outside the gene matches. Germline CDR1 is SGHTA and CDR2 is FQGNSA. The CDR3 has 15 amino acids. As DNA, the CDR3 is TGTGCCAGCAGCTTAGCGGGGACAGCGAACACTGAAGCTTTCTTT. The encoded protein is CASSLAGTANTEAFF.

This clone is a singleton in its sample. The chain carries TRBV5-1 and TRBJ2-7, with 12 bases identical to TRBD2. This CDR3 spans 14 amino acids. The J segment lost 2 bases and the V segment lost 8 bases, leaving 5 bases of the junction unmatched. Germline V lookup: CDR1 SGHRS, CDR2 YFSETQ. CDR3 nucleotide sequence: TGCGCCAGTCGACTAGCGGGAGACACCTACGAGCAGTACTTC. Amino acid sequence: CASRLAGDTYEQYF.

The V and J genes are TRBV6-2 or TRBV6-3 and TRBJ2-7; perhaps TRBD2 as D (5 bases). CDR1 MNHEY and CDR2 SVGEGT come from the germline V gene. CDR3 length: 13 residues. V was clipped by 1 base and J by 2 bases, with 6 bases between them. Written as DNA, the CDR3 is TGTGCCAGCAGTTACTTGGGAGCCTACGAGCAGTACTTC. This gives the protein CASSYLGAYEQYF.

This clone has just one count. The gene calls are TRBV3-1 (or the pseudogene TRBV3-2) and TRBJ1-2, with D uncertain. This CDR3 has 15 residues. Germline V gene sequence: CDR1 LGHDT, CDR2 YNNKEL (reference sequence). V lost 2 bases to trimming and J lost 0 bases, with 10 bases between them. CDR3 loop: CASSQRRGSNYGYTF. The DNA for the CDR3 is TGTGCCAGCAGCCAAAGACGGGGATCTAACTATGGCTACACCTTC.

The chain uses TRBV7-3 and TRBJ1-1; perhaps TRBD1 as D (6 bases). Germline V gene sequence: CDR1 SGHTA, CDR2 FQGTGA. The CDR3 spans 19 residues. V lost 0 bases and J 3 bases, leaving 23 bases between the germline ends. CDR3: CASSLTTVIQGRKDTEAFF. In DNA form, the CDR3 reads TGTGCCAGCAGCTTAACCACGGTGATACAGGGCAGAAAGGACACTGAAGCTTTCTTT.

The CDR3: CASRGRYGYTF. The CDR3 DNA follows: TGTGCCAGCAGGGGGCGTTATGGCTACACCTTC. The V gene is TRBV11-3, the J gene TRBJ1-2, with D possibly matching TRBD1 (5 bases). This CDR3 has 11 amino acids. Trimming left V 6 bases short and J 5 bases short, with 7 bases between. Germline V gives CDR1 SGHNT, CDR2 YENEEA.